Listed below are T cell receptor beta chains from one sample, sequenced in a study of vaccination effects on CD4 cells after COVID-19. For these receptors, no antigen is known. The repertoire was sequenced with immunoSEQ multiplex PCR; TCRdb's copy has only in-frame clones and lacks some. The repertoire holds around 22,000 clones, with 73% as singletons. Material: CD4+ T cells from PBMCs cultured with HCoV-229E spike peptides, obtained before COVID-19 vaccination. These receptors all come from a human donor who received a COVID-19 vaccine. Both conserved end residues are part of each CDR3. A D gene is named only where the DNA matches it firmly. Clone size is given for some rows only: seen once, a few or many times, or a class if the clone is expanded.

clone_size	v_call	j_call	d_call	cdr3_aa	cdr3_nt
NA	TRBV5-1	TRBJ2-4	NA	CASSLEGLDIQYF	TGCGCCAGCAGCTTGGAAGGGTTGGACATTCAGTACTTC
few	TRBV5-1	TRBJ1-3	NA	CASSGNSGNTIYF	TGCGCCAGCAGCGGCAACTCTGGAAACACCATATATTTT
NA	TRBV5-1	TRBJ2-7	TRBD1	CASSKGQGNYEQYF	TGCGCCAGCAGCAAGGGACAGGGGAACTACGAGCAGTACTTC
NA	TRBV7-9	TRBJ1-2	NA	CASSSLYDLYGYTF	TGTGCCAGCAGCTCCCTTTACGACTTGTATGGCTACACCTTC
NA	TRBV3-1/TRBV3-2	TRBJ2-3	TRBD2	CASSRRLSSGGAKSTDTQYF	TGTGCCAGCAGCCGCCGGTTGTCTAGCGGGGGGGCCAAAAGCACAGATACGCAGTATTTT
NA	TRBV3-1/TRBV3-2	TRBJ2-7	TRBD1	CASSPTTGVYEQYF	TGTGCCAGCAGCCCGACAACAGGGGTATACGAGCAGTACTTC
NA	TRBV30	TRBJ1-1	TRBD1	CAWGTGGGGRDTEAFF	TGTGCCTGGGGCACAGGGGGTGGTGGTCGGGACACTGAAGCTTTCTTT
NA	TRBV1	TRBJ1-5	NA	CTSSQRSRGGGQPQHF	TGCACCAGCAGCCAAAGATCTCGTGGGGGAGGTCAGCCCCAGCATTTT
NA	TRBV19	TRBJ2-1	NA	CASRRGRDSQTYNEQFF	TGTGCCAGTAGGAGAGGAAGGGACTCGCAAACCTACAATGAGCAGTTCTTC
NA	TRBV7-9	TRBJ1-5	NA	CASSPTDHRNQPQHF	TGTGCCAGCAGCCCGACAGACCATAGGAATCAGCCCCAGCATTTT
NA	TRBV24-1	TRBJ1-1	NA	CATSDLKTRSGAAFF	TGTGCCACCAGTGATTTGAAGACCCGTAGCGGCGCAGCTTTCTTT
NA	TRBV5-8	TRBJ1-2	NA	CASSFGRIYGYTF	TGTGCCAGCAGCTTCGGACGGATATATGGCTACACCTTC
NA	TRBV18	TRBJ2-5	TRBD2	CASSPDAGGQETQYF	TGTGCCAGCTCACCGGACGCGGGGGGGCAAGAGACCCAGTACTTC
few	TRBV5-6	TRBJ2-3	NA	CASSNAGGRSDTQYF	TGTGCCAGCAGTAATGCAGGGGGGCGTTCGGATACGCAGTATTTT
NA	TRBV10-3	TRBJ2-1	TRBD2	CAINGGTSGYNEQFF	TGTGCCATCAACGGAGGGACTAGCGGCTACAATGAGCAGTTCTTC
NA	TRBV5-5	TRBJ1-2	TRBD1	CASSLGTGRFEGYTF	TGTGCCAGCAGCTTAGGGACAGGGAGATTCGAGGGCTACACCTTC
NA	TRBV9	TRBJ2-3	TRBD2	CASRGLGGTDTQYF	TGTGCCAGCAGGGGACTAGGCGGCACAGATACGCAGTATTTT
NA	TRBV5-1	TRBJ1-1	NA	CASSLSGTGNEAFF	TGCGCCAGCAGCTTGTCCGGAACGGGGAATGAAGCTTTCTTT
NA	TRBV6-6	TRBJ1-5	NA	CASSSTGSNQPQHF	TGTGCCAGCAGTTCTACAGGGAGCAATCAGCCCCAGCATTTT
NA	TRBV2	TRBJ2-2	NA	CASRMDGYTGELFF	TGTGCCAGCAGGATGGACGGATACACCGGGGAGCTGTTTTTT
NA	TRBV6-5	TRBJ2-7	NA	CASSYYAGSSYEQYF	TGTGCCAGCAGTTACTACGCCGGGAGTTCCTACGAGCAGTACTTC
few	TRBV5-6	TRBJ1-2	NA	CASSQTDYGYTF	TGTGCCAGCAGCCAGACAGATTATGGCTACACCTTC
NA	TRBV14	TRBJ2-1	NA	CASSPLRWDGYNEQFF	TGTGCCAGCAGCCCCCTCCGGTGGGACGGATACAATGAGCAGTTCTTC
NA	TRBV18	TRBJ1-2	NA	CASSPDRQYGYTF	TGTGCCAGCTCACCCGACAGGCAGTATGGCTACACCTTC
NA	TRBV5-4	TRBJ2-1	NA	CASSFSAGTKDEQFF	TGTGCCAGCAGCTTCTCGGCGGGTACTAAAGATGAGCAGTTCTTC
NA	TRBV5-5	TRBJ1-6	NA	CASSKTALSSYNSPLHF	TGTGCCAGCAGTAAGACCGCATTAAGCTCCTATAATTCACCCCTCCACTTT
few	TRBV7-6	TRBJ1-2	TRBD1	CASSLAQGDPRYYGYTF	TGTGCCAGCAGCTTAGCTCAGGGGGACCCTAGATACTATGGCTACACCTTC
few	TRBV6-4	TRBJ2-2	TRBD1	CASSDSQGDTGELFF	TGTGCCAGCAGTGACTCACAGGGGGACACCGGGGAGCTGTTTTTT
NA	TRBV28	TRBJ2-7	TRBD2	CASEAPGGYEQYF	TGTGCCAGCGAGGCGCCCGGGGGGTACGAGCAGTACTTC
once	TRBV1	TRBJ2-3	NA	CTSWTSGEGTDTQYF	TGCACCTCCTGGACTAGCGGGGAAGGCACAGATACGCAGTATTTT
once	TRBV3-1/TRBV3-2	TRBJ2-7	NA	CASRAGKGGYEQYF	TGTGCCAGCAGGGCAGGGAAAGGTGGCTACGAGCAGTACTTC
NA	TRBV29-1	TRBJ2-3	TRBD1	CSVSPGGRYTDTQYF	TGCAGCGTTAGCCCAGGGGGACGCTACACAGATACGCAGTATTTT
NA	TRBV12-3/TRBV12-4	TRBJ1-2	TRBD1	CASSPTGSYGYTF	TGTGCCAGCAGTCCGACAGGGAGCTATGGCTACACCTTC
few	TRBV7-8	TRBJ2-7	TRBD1	CASSSRTGSYEQYF	TGTGCCAGCAGCTCCAGGACAGGCTCCTACGAGCAGTACTTC
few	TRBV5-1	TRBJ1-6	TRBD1	CASNHQGDNSPLHF	TGCGCCAGCAACCACCAGGGGGACAATTCACCCCTCCACTTT
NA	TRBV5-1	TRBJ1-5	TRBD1	CASSLGTGGPNQPQHF	TGCGCCAGCAGCTTGGGGACAGGGGGCCCCAATCAGCCCCAGCATTTT